The present TCR beta chain was sequenced within a study of T cells after yellow fever vaccination. From germline, CDR1 is DFQATT and CDR2 SNEGSKA (reference sequence). The V and J ends lost 5 bases and 3 bases respectively, with 9 bases between them. The CDR3 totals 12 residues. TCRdb reanalysed the 5' RACE reads using MiXCR and keeps one entry per CDR3 protein. The repertoire includes hundreds of thousands of distinct CDR3 sequences, roughly an eighth of them detected once, and 15% sits in the top ten. The origin of this receptor is a man aged 30 to 39 who received the YFV17D yellow fever vaccine. The specimen comprised PBMCs, sampled on the day of the yellow fever booster vaccination. The chain joins TRBV20-1 to TRBJ2-3; no clear D gene. As DNA, the CDR3 is TGCAGTGCTCCCTCGGTAACAGATACGCAGTATTTT. The encoded protein is CSAPSVTDTQYF.